The clone carrying this T cell receptor (beta chain) was counted at least ten times. The data originate from a study of metastatic and nonmetastatic thyroid tumors. In the study's own analysis: Differences in CDR3 between clinicopathological groups were drawn on to build a classifier intended to discriminate distant-metastatic papillary thyroid cancer patients. TCRdb called clones again from the PCR reads with MiXCR. These V and J calls are TCRdb output, not the study's own analysis. The top ten hold around a fifth of the sample, which has about 17,000 clones, around 21% seen once. Nobody among the patients had been given any treatment before thyroid surgery. Germline V CDR1 and CDR2: MNHNS, SASEGT. V lost 6 bases, J lost 8 bases, and 7 bases stayed unmatched. The CDR3 is made up of 14 amino acids.

Sequenced: adjacent normal tissue. This sequence was found in a female donor with papillary thyroid cancer or a benign thyroid nodule (not recorded which). Some clones in this sample may be carry-over from other donors' samples. V is TRBV6-1 and J is TRBJ2-1; 10 positions match TRBD2. The CDR3, as DNA: TGTGCCAGCAGGAAAGCGGGAGGGAGCTATGAGCAGTTCTTC. It yields the protein CASRKAGGSYEQFF.